The T cell receptor beta chain under discussion was sequenced for a study of regulatory T cells in long-lasting Graves disease. Background on the study: The criterion for persistent Graves' disease was over 5 years of antithyroid drugs with positive TSH receptor antibodies.

Study results and limitations: Segments TRBV28, TRBJ1-2 and TRBJ2-5 showed preferential usage in persistent disease. A greater number of public clonotypes (about 2,900) was shared by persistent patients than by new patients (about 990). Less diverse TCR repertoires were seen in persistent Graves' patients than in newly diagnosed ones.

Time point indicated: persistent/refractory GD, antithyroid drugs over 5 years with positive TRAb. After RNA was extracted from PBMCs, the TCR library was made from it. Building the TCR beta libraries relied on iRepertoire HTBI primers, and CDR3 regions underwent Arm-PCR. MiXCR, applied by TCRdb to the multiplex PCR reads, yields one record per CDR3 protein. The sample has about 660,000 distinct CDR3 sequences, around 30% seen once. There are many counts of this clonotype. Its antigen remains unknown. The CDR3 is 12 amino acids. CDR1 is SNHLY and CDR2 is FYNNEI in the germline V gene. Trimming left V 7 bases short and J 5 bases short, with 12 bases between.

The clonotype was recovered from a female donor with Graves disease. Source: peripheral blood mononuclear cells (PBMCs), taken when the disease was refractory, from a patient treated with antithyroid drugs. The V call is TRBV2, the J call TRBJ2-7; possibly TRBD2 for D (6 bases). The DNA of the CDR3 is TGTGCCAGCAAACTAGCTGGTAACGAGCAGTACTTC. It specifies CASKLAGNEQYF.